A single sample gave rise to the 21 T cell receptor beta chains below, sequenced in a study of Graves' ophthalmopathy and Graves' hyperthyroidism. For repertoire sequencing, the TCR beta CDR3 regions were amplified from RNA transcripts. A first-round RT-PCR used HTBI primers, followed by a second-round multiplex PCR. TCRdb reprocessed the multiplex PCR reads via MiXCR and lists one record per CDR3 protein. The data hold over a million distinct CDR3 sequences, with about two fifths observed a single time. The specimen was peripheral blood or thyroid tissue (not recorded which). These receptors were collected from an adult man with Graves' hyperthyroidism.

The chain joins TRBV7-2 to TRBJ2-5; D may match TRBD1 or TRBD2 (5 bases each). This CDR3 comprises 18 residues. Trimming stripped 5 bases from V and 2 bases from J, with 24 bases between. Germline CDR1 is SGHTA and CDR2 is FQGNSA. This chain's CDR3 is CASSPGGGLGTAQETQYF. In DNA form, the CDR3 reads TGTGCCAGCAGCCCTGGTGGCGGGCTAGGGACGGCACAAGAGACCCAGTACTTC.

This clonotype was counted once. A clone one base away is much larger, so this may be a read error. V and J are TRBV12-3 or TRBV12-4 and TRBJ1-2; D might be TRBD1 (5 bases). The ends were cut back, 4 bases at V and 7 bases at J, with 16 bases in the middle. There are 14 residues in the CDR3. The DNA for the CDR3 is TGTGCCAGCAGTTCGGGGACGGCGGGCGCTGGCTACACCTTC. Translated: CASSSGTAGAGYTF.

This rearrangement joins TRBV20-1 to TRBJ1-1, with a weak D call TRBD1 (5 bases). V shed 0 bases and J shed 3 bases, with 17 bases lying between them. The CDR3 covers 16 residues. Germline V CDR1 and CDR2: DFQATT, SNEGSKA (reference sequence). The CDR3 sequence is CSARDPRGRGDTEAFF. The CDR3 DNA reads TGCAGTGCTAGAGATCCACGGGGCCGAGGGGACACTGAAGCTTTCTTT.

This clonotype was counted many times. The rearrangement joins TRBV7-9 to TRBJ2-7; D may correspond to TRBD1 or TRBD2 (6 bases each). V was shortened by 1 base and J by 0 bases, with 13 bases between the two germline ends. The CDR3 extends over 16 amino acids. Germline V gene sequence: CDR1 SEHNR, CDR2 FQNEAQ (reference sequence). The CDR3 reads CASSLGVGGLSYEQYF. The CDR3 DNA is TGTGCCAGCAGCTTAGGGGTCGGGGGCCTCTCCTACGAGCAGTACTTC.

This clonotype showed up many times. The chain uses TRBV6-5 and TRBJ1-2; D call uncertain. V lost 6 bases and J lost 2, with 7 bases in between. The CDR3 runs to 12 residues. Germline loops: CDR1 MNHEY, CDR2 SVGAGI. Here the CDR3 reads CASSTTNYGYTF. CDR3 bases: TGTGCCAGCAGCACCACCAACTATGGCTACACCTTC.

In its sample, this clonotype was seen many times. This rearrangement joins TRBV29-1 to TRBJ1-3; D remains unclear. Trimming left V 6 bases short and J 0 bases short, with 15 bases between. The CDR3 runs to 15 residues. Per germline, CDR1 SQVTM and CDR2 ANQGSEA. The CDR3 sequence is CSVLERPHSGNTIYF. CDR3 in DNA: TGCAGCGTACTCGAAAGGCCGCACTCTGGAAACACCATATATTTT.

This clonotype was detected ten times or more. The chain employs TRBV19 and TRBJ1-1; D ambiguous. The germline V and J ends were trimmed by 6 bases and 1 base, with 15 bases remaining between them. CDR3 size: 15 residues. The germline CDR1 and CDR2 sequences are LNHDA and SQIVND (reference sequence). CDR3 sequence: CASRWAGSGNTEAFF. The CDR3 coding sequence is TGTGCCAGTAGGTGGGCTGGCAGTGGGAACACTGAAGCTTTCTTT.

This clonotype was seen a few times. The CDR3 bases are TGTGCCACCAGCCCAAACCGGGACAACACTGAAGCTTTCTTT. This encodes CATSPNRDNTEAFF. V gene TRBV15 combines with J gene TRBJ1-1, with a weak D call TRBD1 (5 bases). Germline V CDR1 and CDR2: LNHNV, YYDKDF (reference sequence). With 5 bases removed from V and 2 bases from J, the gap between germline ends came to 12 bases. This CDR3 spans 14 amino acids.

V gene TRBV7-8 combines with J gene TRBJ2-5; D unresolved. V was shortened by 1 base and J by 7 bases, with 13 bases between the two germline ends. CDR3 length equals 14 residues. Germline assignment: CDR1 SGHVS and CDR2 FQNEAQ. The CDR3 is CASSLERAWGTQYF. DNA for the CDR3: TGTGCCAGCAGCTTAGAAAGGGCCTGGGGGACCCAGTACTTC.

This clonotype was observed at least ten times. The chain employs TRBV29-1 and TRBJ2-5; 8 nucleotides line up with TRBD1. The ends lost 4 bases at V and 1 base at J; junction bases unmatched: 5. Germline V CDR1 and CDR2: SQVTM, ANQGSEA. The CDR3 has 14 amino acids. CDR3 bases: TGCAGCGTTGGTTTCAGGGGGCCCCAAGAGACCCAGTACTTC. Translating gives CSVGFRGPQETQYF.

As for this clonotype: Just one base apart from a much larger clone, this may be a read error. The V call is TRBV25-1, the J call TRBJ1-4; 8 bases map to TRBD1. This CDR3 region has 18 residues. CDR1 MGHDK and CDR2 SYGVNS come from the germline V gene. V trimming: 1 base; J trimming: 6 bases; junction bases outside the gene matches: 13. The CDR3 region is CASSESATGAPRHEKLFF. DNA for the CDR3: TGTGCCAGCAGTGAATCTGCGACAGGGGCGCCACGGCATGAAAAACTGTTTTTT.

On this clonotype itself: A read error is possible here, since a much larger clone lies one base away. The chain is built from TRBV4-1 and TRBJ1-6; D is possibly TRBD1 (5 bases). The germline V gene encodes CDR1 MGHRA and CDR2 YSYEKL. The CDR3 consists of 17 residues. Trimming pared 3 bases from V and 5 bases from J, leaving 17 bases between. As DNA, the CDR3 is TGCGCCAGCAGCCACGAGCGGGTACAGGTTAATAATTCACCCCTCCACTTT. Encoded protein: CASSHERVQVNNSPLHF.

This clonotype was counted ten times or more. This chain joins TRBV29-1 and TRBJ2-7; 8 bases are a match to TRBD1. The V segment lost 6 bases and the J segment 0 bases; nucleotides outside the gene matches: 7. The CDR3 totals 14 residues. The germline gives CDR1 SQVTM, CDR2 ANQGSEA. DNA for the CDR3: TGCAGCGTCGCGGGACAGGCGAACTCCTACGAGCAGTACTTC. It is translated as CSVAGQANSYEQYF.

The V gene is TRBV15, the J gene TRBJ2-4; 7 nucleotides agree with TRBD1. CDR3 length equals 17 residues. Germline CDR1 LNHNV, CDR2 YYDKDF (reference sequence). V shed 0 bases and J 0 bases; nucleotides not matched to a gene: 5. DNA of the CDR3: TGTGCCACCAGCAGAGAGGGGGACAGTGTAGCCAAAAACATTCAGTACTTC. Its protein product is CATSREGDSVAKNIQYF.

This chain connects TRBV29-1 to TRBJ2-5; D is possibly TRBD2 (5 bases). The CDR3 runs 11 residues. V was clipped by 8 bases and J by 2 bases, with 9 bases between them. Germline values: CDR1 SQVTM, CDR2 ANQGSEA. The DNA for the CDR3 is TGCAGCCCCCGGGAACAAGAGACCCAGTACTTC. It is translated as CSPREQETQYF.

This clonotype occurred a few times. The junction and the germline gene differ at one end; a read error may be behind it. V usage is TRBV24-1 and J usage is TRBJ2-7; TRBD1 might be the D (6 bases). This CDR3 has 16 amino acids. Per the germline V gene, CDR1 is KGHDR and CDR2 is SFDVKD. This chain's CDR3 is CATSEAGQRGTYEQNF. CDR3 DNA sequence: TGTGCCACCAGTGAAGCAGGACAGCGAGGTACCTACGAGCAGAACTTC.

Details on this clonotype: This may be a read error, as it is one base from a much larger clone. The gene calls are TRBV5-1 and TRBJ1-4, with D possibly being TRBD1 (5 bases). In germline, CDR1 is SGHRS, CDR2 YFSETQ. There are 15 residues in the CDR3. CDR3 in DNA: TGTGCCAGCAGCTCTGGTCCTTCAACCACTACAGGACTGTTTTTT. Translation: CASSSGPSTTTGLFF.

The J gene is TRBJ2-3, the V gene TRBV24-1; maybe TRBD2 (6 bases). Trimming removed 9 bases from V and 2 bases from J, with 14 bases in between. Germline CDR1 is KGHDR and CDR2 is SFDVKD. The CDR3 has 14 residues. Here the CDR3 DNA reads TGTGCCACCCAAGGAAGGGACTTCACAGATACGCAGTATTTT. Its protein is CATQGRDFTDTQYF.

About this clonotype: This is likely a read error, given that the CDR3 carries no conserved phenylalanine or tryptophan at its end. V and J are TRBV6-5 and TRBJ1-6; D possibly corresponds to TRBD1 (5 bases). The V gene's germline CDR1 is MNHEY and CDR2 SVGAGI. The CDR3 contains 14 residues. With 4 bases removed from V and 7 bases from J, the gap between germline ends came to 11 bases. The CDR3 loop is CASSSDSQNSPLHS. Written as DNA, the CDR3 is TGTGCCAGCAGTTCCGACAGTCAGAATTCACCCCTCCACTCT.

The chain carries TRBV29-1 and TRBJ2-5, with D possibly being TRBD2 (6 bases). Trimming stripped 0 bases from V and 5 bases from J, with 13 bases between. This CDR3 spans 14 amino acids. Germline CDR1 is SQVTM and CDR2 is ANQGSEA. CDR3 region: CSVEDRRDRETQYF. The CDR3, as DNA: TGCAGCGTTGAAGATCGGCGGGATCGGGAGACCCAGTACTTC. Combining the CDR3 with reference TRBV29-1 and TRBJ2-5 gives the whole variable domain SAVISQKPSRDICQRGTSLTIQCQVDSQVTMMFWYRQQPGQSLTLIATANQGSEATYESGFVIDKFPISRPNLTFSTLTVSNMSPEDSSIYLCSVEDRRDRETQYFGPGTRLLVL.

To note about this clonotype: This may come from a read error, since a much larger clone is one base off. No conserved phenylalanine or tryptophan is present at the end of the CDR3, so a read error is the likely explanation. This chain joins TRBV5-1 and TRBJ2-7; 7 nucleotides align to TRBD1. V was clipped by 4 bases and J by 2 bases; unmatched bases: 6. This CDR3 has 14 residues. The germline V gene has CDR1 SGHRS and CDR2 YFSETQ. This CDR3 is CASSMGDSPYEQYS. In DNA form, the CDR3 reads TGCGCCAGCAGCATGGGGGACAGCCCCTACGAGCAGTACTCC.